What follows are 11 T cell receptor beta chains derived from one specimen sequenced in a study of blood T cell repertoires in COVID-19. TCRdb keeps only in-frame clones here, not all; method: immunoSEQ multiplex PCR. Of around 430,000 clones in the sample, 85% to 90% were seen once. The sequencing sample was made of PBMCs or T cells enriched from blood (not recorded which). Every receptor here comes from a woman in her 50s who had recovered from COVID-19.

The chain couples TRBV18 to TRBJ1-1; TRBD1 agrees at 8 bases. V was pared by 4 bases and J by 5 bases, with 12 bases of the junction left unmatched. The CDR3 spans 16 residues. Germline V gives CDR1 KGHSH, CDR2 LQKENI. CDR3 bases: TGTGCCAGCTCACGAGACAGGGGTGGCCTGGGTACTGAAGCTTTCTTT. Residues: CASSRDRGGLGTEAFF.

This sequence joins TRBV5-6 and TRBJ1-1, with 7 nucleotides matching TRBD1. Germline assignment: CDR1 SGHDT and CDR2 YYEEEE. This CDR3 contains 13 residues. The ends lost 4 bases at V and 8 bases at J; junction bases unmatched: 8. The DNA of the CDR3 is TGTGCCAGCAGCGCCACAGGGGCCCCCGAAGCTTTCTTT. Translating gives CASSATGAPEAFF.

The CDR3 region has the DNA TGTGCCAGCAGTCAACCCCGGACAGGTCTTGATGAAAAACTGTTTTTT. Its translation: CASSQPRTGLDEKLFF. The chain employs TRBV28 and TRBJ1-4, with 7 bases matching TRBD1. The CDR3 is 16 amino acids. With 5 bases clipped from V and 6 bases from J, the junction kept 12 bases outside the gene matches. The V gene's germline CDR1 is MDHEN and CDR2 SYDVKM.

CDR3 protein: CASSFSNREAFF. In DNA, the CDR3 is TGTGCCAGCAGTTTCTCCAACAGAGAAGCTTTCTTT. The V gene is TRBV28, the J gene TRBJ1-1; D uncertain. The V end lost 3 bases, the J end lost 8 bases, and 10 bases lay between the germline ends. The length of the CDR3 is 12 residues. The germline V gene encodes CDR1 MDHEN and CDR2 SYDVKM.

This chain uses TRBV2 with TRBJ1-1, with D possibly matching TRBD1 (5 bases). The CDR3 totals 17 residues. Trimming shortened V by 5 bases and J by 1 base, and 20 bases separated the two germline ends. Germline V gene sequence: CDR1 SNHLY, CDR2 FYNNEI. For the CDR3, the DNA is TGTGCCAGCAGTCAACAGGTTTTGAGTTTGTCGAACACTGAAGCTTTCTTT. As protein: CASSQQVLSLSNTEAFF.

This sequence joins TRBV28 and TRBJ1-1; D might be TRBD1 (6 bases). Germline CDR1 reads MDHEN; CDR2 reads SYDVKM. CDR3 length: 14 residues. Trimming took 6 bases from V and 1 from J, leaving 12 bases between them. CDR3 in amino acids: CASRGGQRNTEAFF. In nucleotides, the CDR3 is TGTGCCAGCAGGGGGGGGCAGCGGAACACTGAAGCTTTCTTT.

The chain carries TRBV29-1 and TRBJ2-2; TRBD1 aligns across 8 bases. Unmatched junction bases numbered 10, after V lost 6 bases and J lost 4 bases. Germline V lookup: CDR1 SQVTM, CDR2 ANQGSEA. This CDR3 has 15 residues. CDR3 bases: TGCAGCGTAGGCCAGCCAGGGGGCCGCACCGGGGAGCTGTTTTTT. Translation: CSVGQPGGRTGELFF.

This clone was observed once. This rearrangement joins TRBV5-1 to TRBJ1-1; D call uncertain. Germline-derived CDR1 and CDR2 are SGHRS and YFSETQ. Trimming shortened V by 0 bases and J by 1 base, and 7 bases separated the two germline ends. The CDR3 totals 14 residues. This chain's CDR3 is CASSLGGSNTEAFF. As DNA, the CDR3 is TGCGCCAGCAGCTTGGGCGGGTCGAACACTGAAGCTTTCTTT.

V usage is TRBV6-5 and J usage is TRBJ1-2; TRBD1 aligns across 7 bases. V shed 5 bases, J shed 3 bases, and the junction held 3 bases outside the gene matches. The CDR3 contains 13 residues. Germline CDR1 reads MNHEY; CDR2 reads SVGAGI. The CDR3 sequence is CASSPGQHYGYTF. In nucleotides, the CDR3 is TGTGCCAGCAGTCCGGGACAGCACTATGGCTACACCTTC.

The chain recombines TRBV10-3 with TRBJ1-2, with 9 bases that match TRBD1. Germline CDR1 ENHRY, CDR2 SYGVKD. This CDR3 spans 13 amino acids. The V segment lost 6 bases and the J segment 11 bases; nucleotides outside the gene matches: 10. This CDR3 is CAISPGQGEGYTF. The CDR3 nucleotides read TGTGCCATCAGCCCGGGACAGGGTGAAGGGTACACCTTC.

The gene calls are TRBV13 and TRBJ2-1; 9 bases line up with TRBD1. Trimming removed 0 bases from V and 8 bases from J; junction bases left unmatched: 5. The CDR3 covers 15 residues. Germline V gene sequence: CDR1 PRHDT, CDR2 FYEKMQ (reference sequence). CDR3 sequence reads: CASSLGQGAEDEQFF. CDR3 in DNA: TGTGCCAGCAGCTTAGGACAGGGGGCAGAGGATGAGCAGTTCTTC.